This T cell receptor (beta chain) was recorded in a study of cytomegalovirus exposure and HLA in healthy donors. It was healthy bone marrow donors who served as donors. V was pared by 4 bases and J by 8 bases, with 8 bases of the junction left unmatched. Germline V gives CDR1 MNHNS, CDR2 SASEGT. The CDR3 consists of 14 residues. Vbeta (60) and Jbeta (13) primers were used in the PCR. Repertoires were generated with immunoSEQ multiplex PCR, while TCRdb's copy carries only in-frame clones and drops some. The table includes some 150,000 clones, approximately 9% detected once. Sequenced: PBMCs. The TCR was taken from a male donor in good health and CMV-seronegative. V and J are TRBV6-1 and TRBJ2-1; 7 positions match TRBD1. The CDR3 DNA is TGTGCCAGCAGTGCAATGACAGGGCTGGATGAGCAGTTCTTC. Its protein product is CASSAMTGLDEQFF.